A single sample is the source of the 26 T cell receptor beta chains below, sequenced in a study of cytomegalovirus exposure and HLA in healthy donors. The PCR employed 60 Vbeta primers together with 13 Jbeta primers. The repertoire was sequenced with immunoSEQ multiplex PCR; TCRdb's copy has only in-frame clones and lacks some. The top ten hold less than 1% of the sample, which has fewer than 200,000 clones, 75% to 85% seen once. The sample was PBMCs. The receptors derive from a female donor in good health and CMV-seronegative.

V and J are TRBV19 and TRBJ1-4; D may be TRBD1 (5 bases). CDR1 is LNHDA, CDR2 SQIVND, per germline (reference sequence). The CDR3 is made up of 15 amino acids. V was pared by 5 bases and J by 5 bases, with 15 bases between. CDR3 in amino acids: CASSGTGGINEKLFF. CDR3 DNA: TGTGCCAGTAGTGGAACTGGGGGGATCAATGAAAAACTGTTTTTT.

The gene calls are TRBV14 and TRBJ1-6; a weak D match, TRBD1 (6 bases). V was pared by 0 bases and J by 10 bases, with 16 bases between. Germline V gives CDR1 SGHDN, CDR2 FVKESK. This CDR3 contains 16 residues. CDR3 protein: CASSQDSGDPRSPLHF. The DNA for the CDR3 is TGTGCCAGCAGCCAAGACTCAGGGGACCCTAGGTCACCCCTCCACTTT.

The chain employs TRBV9 and TRBJ2-5, with D hard to call. The CDR3 totals 16 residues. Germline CDR1 reads SGDLS; CDR2 reads YYNGEE. V was cut by 3 bases and J by 5 bases, with 20 bases left in between. The CDR3 coding sequence is TGTGCCAGCAGCGGATCTCAGGAAATATCGGCGGAGACCCAGTACTTC. This translates into CASSGSQEISAETQYF.

The V and J genes are TRBV5-6 and TRBJ2-3; 9 bases are a match to TRBD2. The CDR3 contains 16 residues. Germline CDR1 SGHDT, CDR2 YYEEEE. Trimming cost V 0 bases and J 6 bases; bases outside gene matches: 8. Here the CDR3 reads CASSLVVAGGTDTQYF. In DNA form, the CDR3 reads TGTGCCAGCAGCTTGGTCGTCGCGGGGGGGACCGATACGCAGTATTTT.

The DNA for the CDR3 is TGTGCCAGCAGCTTGGGAAGACAGACAATTAACACTGAAGCTTTCTTT. Its protein product is CASSLGRQTINTEAFF. The chain couples TRBV5-4 to TRBJ1-1; maybe TRBD1 (5 bases). Trimming took off 0 bases at V and 2 bases at J, with 14 bases between the two ends. Per the germline V gene, CDR1 is SGHNT and CDR2 is YYREEE (reference sequence). This CDR3 has 16 amino acids.

The chain recombines TRBV4-2 with TRBJ2-1, with TRBD1 matching 9 bases. This CDR3 is 15 amino acids long. J was trimmed by 5 bases and V by 0 bases; bases with no gene match: 2. Germline CDR1 reads LGHNA; CDR2 reads YNFKEQ. The CDR3 DNA reads as TGTGCCAGCAGCCAAGATTGGACAGGGGACAATGAGCAGTTCTTC. This gives the protein CASSQDWTGDNEQFF.

This clone was observed once. V is TRBV28 and J is TRBJ2-1, with 8 positions matching TRBD2. The trim removed 5 bases at V and 8 bases at J, leaving 17 bases unmatched. Germline CDR1 MDHEN, CDR2 SYDVKM. This CDR3 comprises 17 residues. The CDR3 sequence: CASSPGGLRDNGDEQFF. In DNA, the CDR3 is TGTGCCAGCAGTCCGGGAGGGTTACGGGATAACGGTGATGAGCAGTTCTTC.

The table lists this clone with a few counts. This chain joins TRBV6-5 and TRBJ1-6; D is possibly TRBD1 (6 bases). V lost 4 bases and J lost 10, with 17 bases in between. This CDR3 is 15 amino acids long. Per the germline V gene, CDR1 is MNHEY and CDR2 is SVGAGI. CDR3 region: CASSSPTGLGSPLHF. The CDR3 nucleotides read TGTGCCAGCAGTTCACCAACAGGGTTAGGCTCACCCCTCCACTTT.

J is TRBJ1-1 and V is TRBV5-6, with 7 bases aligning to TRBD1. The germline V gene encodes CDR1 SGHDT and CDR2 YYEEEE. The CDR3 runs 16 residues. After removal of 0 bases from V and 4 bases from J, the junction contained 9 bases not matched to a gene. Written as DNA, the CDR3 is TGTGCCAGCAGCTTGGCGACAGGGCAGGGGGGCACTGAAGCTTTCTTT. Encoded protein: CASSLATGQGGTEAFF. The variable domain in full, completed from reference TRBV5-6 and TRBJ1-1, reads DAGVTQSPTHLIKTRGQQVTLRCSPKSGHDTVSWYQQALGQGPQFIFQYYEEEERQRGNFPDRFSGHQFPNYSSELNVNALLLGDSALYLCASSLATGQGGTEAFFGQGTRLTVV.

The chain links TRBV6-4 to TRBJ2-2, with TRBD1 matching over 8 bases. V shed 2 bases, J shed 7 bases, and the junction held 6 bases outside the gene matches. The CDR3 has 15 residues. Germline CDR1 and CDR2: MRHNA and SNTAGT. CDR3 sequence: CASSDTQGAIGELFF. CDR3 sequence (DNA): TGTGCCAGCAGTGACACCCAGGGGGCCATCGGGGAGCTGTTTTTT.

This clone turned up a few times. The V call is TRBV28, the J call TRBJ1-3; possibly TRBD1 for D (6 bases). The germline CDR1 and CDR2 sequences are MDHEN and SYDVKM. The length of the CDR3 is 16 residues. With 1 base removed from V and 3 bases from J, the gap between germline ends came to 13 bases. The CDR3 sequence: CASSLYGGFFGNTIYF. The CDR3 region has the DNA TGTGCCAGCAGTTTATATGGGGGCTTCTTTGGAAACACCATATATTTT.

V and J are TRBV11-2 and TRBJ2-1; 8 bases agree with TRBD2. Germline V gives CDR1 SGHAT, CDR2 FQNNGV. The CDR3 has 12 residues. V shed 5 bases and J 12 bases; nucleotides not matched to a gene: 6. As DNA, the CDR3 is TGTGCCAGCAGCCAAAATCGGGGGGGGCAGTTCTTC. It is translated as CASSQNRGGQFF.

This chain uses TRBV9 with TRBJ2-3, with D unresolved. Germline V gene sequence: CDR1 SGDLS, CDR2 YYNGEE. Trimming stripped 0 bases from V and 2 bases from J, with 10 bases between. The CDR3 is 15 residues long. Here the CDR3 reads CASSVDDGSTDTQYF. As DNA, the CDR3 is TGTGCCAGCAGCGTAGATGACGGGTCCACAGATACGCAGTATTTT.

Written as DNA, the CDR3 is TGCGCCAGCAGCCAAGCCCAGGGGACCATGTACGAGCAGTACTTC. It is translated as CASSQAQGTMYEQYF. The chain employs TRBV4-1 and TRBJ2-7; a weak D match, TRBD1 (6 bases). Germline V gives CDR1 MGHRA, CDR2 YSYEKL. There are 15 residues in the CDR3. Trimming stripped 1 base from V and 4 bases from J, with 14 bases between.

The rearrangement links TRBV4-1 to TRBJ2-7, with D unresolved. This CDR3 has 13 amino acids. The V end was cut by 1 base, the J end by 4 bases, with 8 bases between. Germline V gene lookup returns CDR1 MGHRA and CDR2 YSYEKL. In DNA, the CDR3 is TGCGCCAGCAGCCAAGCCCCACAGTACGAGCAGTACTTC. Amino acids: CASSQAPQYEQYF.

The gene calls are TRBV18 and TRBJ2-5; no definite D call. V lost 6 bases to trimming and J lost 2 bases, with 10 bases between them. CDR1 is KGHSH and CDR2 is LQKENI in the germline V gene. This CDR3 spans 13 amino acids. CDR3 region: CASSLSLQETQYF. In DNA, the CDR3 is TGTGCCAGCTCGTTGTCCCTACAAGAGACCCAGTACTTC.

This chain joins TRBV4-1 and TRBJ1-3; D may be TRBD1 (5 bases). Trimming left V 5 bases short and J 11 bases short, with 19 bases between. The CDR3 contains 14 residues. The germline CDR1 and CDR2 sequences are MGHRA and YSYEKL. CDR3 bases: TGCGCCAGCAGCTTTTCGAGTGGGGGGAACCCCATATATTTT. This codes for CASSFSSGGNPIYF.

The chain recombines TRBV7-2 with TRBJ2-3; D is possibly TRBD2 (7 bases). The CDR3 is 16 residues long. Germline V gene lookup returns CDR1 SGHTA and CDR2 FQGNSA. The V gene lost 5 bases and the J gene lost 1 base, with 16 bases spanning the gap. CDR3 protein: CASSRGRGGGTDTQYF. CDR3 coding DNA: TGTGCCAGCAGCCGCGGGAGAGGGGGGGGCACAGATACGCAGTATTTT.

The rearrangement joins TRBV2 to TRBJ2-1; possible D gene TRBD2, 5 bases. The CDR3 is 14 residues long. Germline-derived CDR1 and CDR2 are SNHLY and FYNNEI. V gave up 6 bases and J gave up 7 bases, with 16 bases separating them. The DNA of the CDR3 is TGTGCCAGCAGACCTAGATCGACGGGGAATGAGCAGTTCTTC. Translation gives CASRPRSTGNEQFF.

The chain couples TRBV27 to TRBJ1-2, with TRBD1 matching over 9 bases. Trimming at V came to 5 bases and at J to 6 bases, leaving 13 bases not matched to a gene. The germline V gene encodes CDR1 MNHEY and CDR2 SMNVEV (reference sequence). The CDR3 runs 16 residues. CDR3 in DNA: TGTGCCAGCAGTGCACTTAGGCCGGGACAGGGTAATGGCTACACCTTC. Translating it yields CASSALRPGQGNGYTF.

This clone occurred a few times. V gene TRBV6-1 combines with J gene TRBJ1-5, with D perhaps matching TRBD1 (6 bases). Germline assignment: CDR1 MNHNS and CDR2 SASEGT. This CDR3 contains 15 residues. Trimming took off 6 bases at V and 5 bases at J, with 17 bases between the two ends. The CDR3 DNA follows: TGTGCCAGCAGGCAGGGGAGGGTGGTCGATCAGCCCCAGCATTTT. This sequence encodes CASRQGRVVDQPQHF.

The CDR3 bases are TGTGCCAGCAGCTCAGAAGAGACCCAGTACTTC. Encoded protein: CASSSEETQYF. This chain links TRBV7-9 with TRBJ2-5; D remains ambiguous. The CDR3 loop spans 11 amino acids. The germline V gene has CDR1 SEHNR and CDR2 FQNEAQ (reference sequence). V lost 4 bases and J 3 bases, leaving 3 bases between the germline ends.

The CDR3, as DNA: TGTGCCAGCAGCGTAGATGTGACAGGTGGGGTTCAGCCCCAGCATTTT. This translates into CASSVDVTGGVQPQHF. The chain uses TRBV9 and TRBJ1-5, with D perhaps TRBD1 (6 bases). The V gene lost 0 bases and the J gene lost 6 bases, with 16 bases spanning the gap. There are 16 residues in the CDR3. Germline V gives CDR1 SGDLS, CDR2 YYNGEE.

This chain uses TRBV30 with TRBJ1-4, with 10 bases matching TRBD1. The V gene end was trimmed by 1 base and the J gene end by 8 bases; junction bases not matched to a gene: 7. This CDR3 is built from 15 residues. Germline V gene sequence: CDR1 GTSNPN, CDR2 SVGIG (reference sequence). In nucleotides, the CDR3 is TGTGCCTGGAGTGGCAAGGGACAGGGGAAAGAAAAACTGTTTTTT. Its protein is CAWSGKGQGKEKLFF.

This chain joins TRBV5-4 and TRBJ2-7; tentative D call: TRBD1 (5 bases). The CDR3 contains 14 residues. The V and J ends lost 4 bases and 4 bases respectively, with 15 bases between them. Looked up from germline, CDR1 is SGHNT and CDR2 is YYREEE (reference sequence). The CDR3 is CASSTPTTGYEQYF. Written as DNA, the CDR3 is TGTGCCAGCAGCACTCCCACCACAGGTTACGAGCAGTACTTC. Together with reference TRBV5-4 and TRBJ2-7, the CDR3 gives the full variable domain: ETGVTQSPTHLIKTRGQQVTLRCSSQSGHNTVSWYQQALGQGPQFIFQYYREEENGRGNFPPRFSGLQFPNYSSELNVNALELDDSALYLCASSTPTTGYEQYFGPGTRLTVT.

J is TRBJ2-1 and V is TRBV28; 7 nucleotides align to TRBD1. Germline CDR1 is MDHEN and CDR2 is SYDVKM. The junction had 3 bases not matched to a gene; V was cut back by 3 bases and J by 7 bases. The CDR3 spans 13 residues. The DNA of the CDR3 is TGTGCCAGCAGTTTGGGACAGTGGAATGAGCAGTTCTTC. Protein sequence: CASSLGQWNEQFF.